The present T cell receptor beta chain was sequenced within a study of blood T cell repertoires in COVID-19. Libraries were prepared by immunoSEQ multiplex PCR; TCRdb keeps only in-frame clonotypes and omits some of them. The sample records under 350,000 clones, more than 75% being singletons. This TCR was sampled from a man in his sixties who had recovered from COVID-19. Sequencing was done on a sample of PBMCs or T cells enriched from blood (not recorded which).

In nucleotides, the CDR3 is TGTGCCATCAGTCCGGGACTAGCGGGGGGCGGGATTCTAGGAGATACGCAGTATTTT. This encodes CAISPGLAGGGILGDTQYF. The chain is built from TRBV10-3 and TRBJ2-3, with 15 bases identical to TRBD2. The junction had 14 bases not matched to a gene; V was cut back by 5 bases and J by 5 bases. The CDR3 loop spans 19 amino acids. Germline CDR1 reads ENHRY; CDR2 reads SYGVKD.